This record covers a single TCR beta chain. Its antigen is undetermined. This record belongs to a study of beta chain features in type 1 diabetes. Reverse transcribing all isolated RNA meant expressed TCRB transcripts were sequenced. The average read count of naive, central memory and regulatory T cell samples was some 3.8 million. Sequencing was performed with immunoSEQ multiplex PCR; in TCRdb, only in-frame clones are kept and a portion is missing. The sample shows 60,000 or so clones, about 60% of them seen only once. Naive, central memory, regulatory and stem cell-like memory cells within the CD4+ compartment were sorted using CD45RO/CCR7/CD25/CD127/CD95/CD27. Study-level points and caveats: Whether HLA type affects TCRB rearrangement stayed undetermined in the present work.

Trimming shortened V by 3 bases and J by 2 bases, and 14 bases separated the two germline ends. The CDR3 sequence is 16 residues long. Germline V gene sequence: CDR1 MGHRA, CDR2 YSYEKL. V and J are TRBV4-1 and TRBJ1-5; TRBD1 might be the D (5 bases). Input material: Tregs from blood. This TCR was sampled from a woman between 18 and 30 years old in good health. The CDR3 loop is CASSQEGRGGNQPQHF. The CDR3, as DNA: TGCGCCAGCAGCCAGGAAGGGCGGGGGGGCAATCAGCCCCAGCATTTT.